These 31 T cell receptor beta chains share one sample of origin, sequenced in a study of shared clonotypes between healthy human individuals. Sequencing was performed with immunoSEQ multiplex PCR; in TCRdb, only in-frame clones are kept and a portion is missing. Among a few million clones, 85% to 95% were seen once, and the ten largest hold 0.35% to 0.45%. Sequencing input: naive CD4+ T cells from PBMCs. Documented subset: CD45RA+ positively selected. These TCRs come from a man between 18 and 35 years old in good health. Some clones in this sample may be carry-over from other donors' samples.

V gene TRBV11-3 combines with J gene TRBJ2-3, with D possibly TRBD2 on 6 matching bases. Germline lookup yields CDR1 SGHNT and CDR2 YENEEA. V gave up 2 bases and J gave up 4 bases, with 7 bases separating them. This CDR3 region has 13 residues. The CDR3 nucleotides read TGTGCCAGCAGCTTAACGGGGGCAGATACGCAGTATTTT. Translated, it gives CASSLTGADTQYF.

This CDR3 is CASSPHPRQWEGKLFF. CDR3 bases: TGTGCCAGCAGTCCCCATCCTAGACAGTGGGAGGGAAAACTGTTTTTT. The rearrangement links TRBV6-7 to TRBJ1-4; D might be TRBD1 (5 bases). TRBV6-7 is designated an ORF whose function remains uncertain. The CDR3 length is 16 residues. Trimming pared 5 bases from V and 10 bases from J, leaving 23 bases between.

CDR3 DNA: TGTGCCAGCGGCAAACGGCCGTTGGATACGCAGTATTTT. Translating it yields CASGKRPLDTQYF. V gene TRBV2 combines with J gene TRBJ2-3; D call uncertain. CDR1 is SNHLY, CDR2 FYNNEI, per germline. The CDR3 runs 13 residues. Trimming removed 8 bases from V and 6 bases from J, with 15 bases in between.

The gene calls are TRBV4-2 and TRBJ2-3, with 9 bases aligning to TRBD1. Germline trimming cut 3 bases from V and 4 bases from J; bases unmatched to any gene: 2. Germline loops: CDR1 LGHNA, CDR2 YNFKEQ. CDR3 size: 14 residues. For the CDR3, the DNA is TGTGCCAGCAGCCACCGACAGGGGGCAGATACGCAGTATTTT. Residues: CASSHRQGADTQYF.

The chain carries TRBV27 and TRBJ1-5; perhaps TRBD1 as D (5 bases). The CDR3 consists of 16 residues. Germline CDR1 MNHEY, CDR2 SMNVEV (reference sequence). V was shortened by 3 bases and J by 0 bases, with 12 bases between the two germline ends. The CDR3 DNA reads TGTGCCAGCAGTTTGGCCGGGACCGCTAGCAATCAGCCCCAGCATTTT. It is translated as CASSLAGTASNQPQHF.

CDR3 nucleotides: TGTGCCAGCAGAATACCCGGGATCTACGAGCAGTACTTC. Protein product: CASRIPGIYEQYF. The chain uses TRBV28 and TRBJ2-7; the D gene is possibly TRBD2 (5 bases). The ends were cut back, 6 bases at V and 3 bases at J, with 12 bases in the middle. This CDR3 spans 13 amino acids. Per germline, CDR1 MDHEN and CDR2 SYDVKM.

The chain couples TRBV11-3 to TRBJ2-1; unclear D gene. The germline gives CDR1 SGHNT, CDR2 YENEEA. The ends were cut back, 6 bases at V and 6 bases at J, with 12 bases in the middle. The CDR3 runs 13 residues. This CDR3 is CASSIESGNEQFF. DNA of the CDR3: TGTGCCAGCAGTATAGAGTCAGGCAATGAGCAGTTCTTC.

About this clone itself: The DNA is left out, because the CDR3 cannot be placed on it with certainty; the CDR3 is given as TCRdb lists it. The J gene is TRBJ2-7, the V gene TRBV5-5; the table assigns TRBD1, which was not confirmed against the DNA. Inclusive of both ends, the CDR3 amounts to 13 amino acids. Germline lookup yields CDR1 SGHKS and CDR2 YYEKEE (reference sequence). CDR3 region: CASSFGQGATRNF.

Written as DNA, the CDR3 is TGTGCCAGTTCTGCCGGACAGGCCCCATCCTACAATGAGCAGTTCTTC. Translation gives CASSAGQAPSYNEQFF. The chain uses TRBV19 and TRBJ2-1; TRBD1 matches at 7 bases. The CDR3 loop spans 16 amino acids. With V trimmed by 8 bases and J by 1 base, 11 bases remained unmatched. Germline V gene sequence: CDR1 LNHDA, CDR2 SQIVND (reference sequence).

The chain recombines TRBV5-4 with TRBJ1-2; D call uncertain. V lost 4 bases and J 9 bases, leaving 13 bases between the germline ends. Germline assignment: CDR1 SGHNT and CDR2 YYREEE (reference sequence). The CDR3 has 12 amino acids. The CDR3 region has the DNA TGTGCCAGCAGCATGGGCCCAGGTAGCTACACCTTC. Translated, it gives CASSMGPGSYTF.

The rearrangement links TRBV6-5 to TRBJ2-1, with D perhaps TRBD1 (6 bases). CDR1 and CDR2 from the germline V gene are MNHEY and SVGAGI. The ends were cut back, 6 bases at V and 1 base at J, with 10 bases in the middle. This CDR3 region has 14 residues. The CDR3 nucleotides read TGTGCCAGCAGCCAGGGGATATCCTACAATGAGCAGTTCTTC. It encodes CASSQGISYNEQFF.

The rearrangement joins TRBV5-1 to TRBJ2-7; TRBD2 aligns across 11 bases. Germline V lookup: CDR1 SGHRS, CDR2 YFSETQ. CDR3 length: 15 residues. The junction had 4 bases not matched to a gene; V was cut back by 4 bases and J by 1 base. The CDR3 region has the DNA TGCGCCAGCAGCGCAGGGACTAGCGGATCCTACGAGCAGTACTTC. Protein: CASSAGTSGSYEQYF.

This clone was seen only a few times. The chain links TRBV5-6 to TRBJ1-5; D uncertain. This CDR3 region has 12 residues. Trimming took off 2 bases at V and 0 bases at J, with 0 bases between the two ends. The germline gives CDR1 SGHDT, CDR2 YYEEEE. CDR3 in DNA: TGTGCCAGCAGCTTTAGCAATCAGCCCCAGCATTTT. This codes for CASSFSNQPQHF.

In nucleotides, the CDR3 is TGCGCCAGCAGCCGAGGAGGGGTCGGACCGAACACCGGGGAGCTGTTTTTT. This encodes CASSRGGVGPNTGELFF. V usage is TRBV4-3 and J usage is TRBJ2-2; the D gene is possibly TRBD2 (6 bases). Germline loops: CDR1 LGHNA, CDR2 YSLEER. There are 17 residues in the CDR3. Trimming removed 4 bases at V and 0 bases at J, with 15 bases between.

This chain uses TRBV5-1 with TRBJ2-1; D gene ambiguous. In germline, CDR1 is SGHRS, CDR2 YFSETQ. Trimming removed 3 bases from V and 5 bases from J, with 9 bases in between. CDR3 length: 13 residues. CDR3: CASSSEPHNEQFF. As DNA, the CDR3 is TGCGCCAGCAGCTCCGAACCCCACAATGAGCAGTTCTTC.

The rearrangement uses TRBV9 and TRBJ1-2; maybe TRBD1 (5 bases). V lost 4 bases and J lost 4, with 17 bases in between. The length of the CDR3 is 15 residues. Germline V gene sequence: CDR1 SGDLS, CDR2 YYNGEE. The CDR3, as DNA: TGTGCCAGCAGCCCAAGGGCAGGGAAAGGCTATGGCTACACCTTC. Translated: CASSPRAGKGYGYTF. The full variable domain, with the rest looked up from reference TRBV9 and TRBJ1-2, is DSGVTQTPKHLITATGQRVTLRCSPRSGDLSVYWYQQSLDQGLQFLIQYYNGEERAKGNILERFSAQQFPDLHSELNLSSLELGDSALYFCASSPRAGKGYGYTFGSGTRLTVV.

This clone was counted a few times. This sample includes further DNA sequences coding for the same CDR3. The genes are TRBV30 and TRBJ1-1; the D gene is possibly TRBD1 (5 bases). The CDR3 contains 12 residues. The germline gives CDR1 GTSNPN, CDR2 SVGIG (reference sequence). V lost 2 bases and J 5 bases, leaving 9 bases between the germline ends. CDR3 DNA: TGTGCCTGGAGTCCCGGGGGGACTGAAGCTTTCTTT. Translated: CAWSPGGTEAFF.

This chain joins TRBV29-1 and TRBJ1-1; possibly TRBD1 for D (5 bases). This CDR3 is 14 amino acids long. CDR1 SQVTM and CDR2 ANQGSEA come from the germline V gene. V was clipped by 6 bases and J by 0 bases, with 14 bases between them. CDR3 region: CSVSGRGLNTEAFF. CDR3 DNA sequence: TGCAGCGTCTCCGGGAGGGGTTTGAACACTGAAGCTTTCTTT.

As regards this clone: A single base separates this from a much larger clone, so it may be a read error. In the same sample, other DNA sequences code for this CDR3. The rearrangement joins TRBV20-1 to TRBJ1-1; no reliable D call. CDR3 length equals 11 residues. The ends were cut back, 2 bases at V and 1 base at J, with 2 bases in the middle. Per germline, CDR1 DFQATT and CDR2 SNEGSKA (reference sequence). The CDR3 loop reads CSARRNTEAFF. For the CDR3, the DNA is TGCAGTGCTAGAAGGAACACTGAAGCTTTCTTT.

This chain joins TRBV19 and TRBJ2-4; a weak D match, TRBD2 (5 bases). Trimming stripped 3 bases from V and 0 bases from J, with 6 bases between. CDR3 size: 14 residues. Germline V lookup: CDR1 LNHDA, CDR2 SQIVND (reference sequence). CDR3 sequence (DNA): TGTGCCAGTAGTATGGGGAGAGCCAAAAACATTCAGTACTTC. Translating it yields CASSMGRAKNIQYF.

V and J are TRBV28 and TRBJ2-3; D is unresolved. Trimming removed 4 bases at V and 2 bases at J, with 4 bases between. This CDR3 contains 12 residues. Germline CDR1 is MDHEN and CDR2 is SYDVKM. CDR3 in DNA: TGTGCCAGCAGTTCACACACAGATACGCAGTATTTT. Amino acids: CASSSHTDTQYF. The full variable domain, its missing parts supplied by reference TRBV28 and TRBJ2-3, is DVKVTQSSRYLVKRTGEKVFLECVQDMDHENMFWYRQDPGLGLRLIYFSYDVKMKEKGDIPEGYSVSREKKERFSLILESASTNQTSMYLCASSSHTDTQYFGPGTRLTVL.

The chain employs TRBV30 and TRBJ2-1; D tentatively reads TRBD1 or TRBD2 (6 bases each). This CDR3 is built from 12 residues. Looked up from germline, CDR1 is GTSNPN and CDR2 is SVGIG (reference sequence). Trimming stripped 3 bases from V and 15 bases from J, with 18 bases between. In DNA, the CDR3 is TGTGCCTGGAGCCTAAGGGGGAGGATGTTGTTCTTC. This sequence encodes CAWSLRGRMLFF. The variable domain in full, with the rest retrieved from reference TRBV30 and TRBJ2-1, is SQTIHQWPATLVQPVGSPLSLECTVEGTSNPNLYWYRQAAGRGLQLLFYSVGIGQISSEVPQNLSASRPQDRQFILSSKKLLLSDSGFYLCAWSLRGRMLFFGPGTRLTVL.

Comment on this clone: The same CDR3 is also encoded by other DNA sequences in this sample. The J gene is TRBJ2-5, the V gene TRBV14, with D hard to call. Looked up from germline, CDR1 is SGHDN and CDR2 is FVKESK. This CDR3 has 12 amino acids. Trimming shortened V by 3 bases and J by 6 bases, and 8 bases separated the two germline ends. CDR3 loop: CASSQSLKTQYF. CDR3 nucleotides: TGTGCCAGCAGCCAGTCTTTAAAGACCCAGTACTTC.

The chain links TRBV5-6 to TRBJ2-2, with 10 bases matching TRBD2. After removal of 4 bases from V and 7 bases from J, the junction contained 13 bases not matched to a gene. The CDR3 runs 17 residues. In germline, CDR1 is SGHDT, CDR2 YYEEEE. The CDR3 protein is CASSVATSGNLYGELFF. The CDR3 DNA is TGTGCCAGCAGCGTCGCCACTAGCGGGAATTTGTACGGGGAGCTGTTTTTT.

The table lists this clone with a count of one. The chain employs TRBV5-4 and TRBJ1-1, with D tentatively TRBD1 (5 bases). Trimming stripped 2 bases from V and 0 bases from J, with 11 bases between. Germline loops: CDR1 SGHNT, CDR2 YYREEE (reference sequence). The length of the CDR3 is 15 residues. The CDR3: CASSLPGRLNTEAFF. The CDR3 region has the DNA TGTGCCAGCAGCTTACCGGGACGTCTGAACACTGAAGCTTTCTTT.

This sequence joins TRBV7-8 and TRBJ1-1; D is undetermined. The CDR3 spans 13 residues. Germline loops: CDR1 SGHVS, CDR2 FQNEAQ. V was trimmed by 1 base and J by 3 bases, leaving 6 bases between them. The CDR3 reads CASSLVLDTEAFF. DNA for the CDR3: TGTGCCAGCAGCTTAGTGTTGGACACTGAAGCTTTCTTT.

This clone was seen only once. The CDR3 nucleotides read TGTGCCAGCAGTCTACAGAGGGTCAAGCGGGTGAACACTGAAGCTTTCTTT. This sequence encodes CASSLQRVKRVNTEAFF. This rearrangement joins TRBV28 to TRBJ1-1, with D hard to call. Looked up from germline, CDR1 is MDHEN and CDR2 is SYDVKM. Trimming pared 5 bases from V and 0 bases from J, leaving 19 bases between. The CDR3 runs to 17 residues.

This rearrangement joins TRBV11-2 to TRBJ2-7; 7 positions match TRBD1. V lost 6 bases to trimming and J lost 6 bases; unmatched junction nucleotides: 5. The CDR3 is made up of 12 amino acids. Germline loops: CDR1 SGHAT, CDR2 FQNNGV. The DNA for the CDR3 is TGTGCCAGCAGATTGGACAGGCTCGAGCAGTACTTC. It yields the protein CASRLDRLEQYF.

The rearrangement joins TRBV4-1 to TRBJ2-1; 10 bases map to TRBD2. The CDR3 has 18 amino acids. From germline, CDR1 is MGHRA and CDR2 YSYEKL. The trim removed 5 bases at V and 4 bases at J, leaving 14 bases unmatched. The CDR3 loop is CASSKYAPRTSGYNEQFF. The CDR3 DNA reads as TGCGCCAGCAGCAAATACGCTCCCAGGACTAGCGGATACAATGAGCAGTTCTTC.

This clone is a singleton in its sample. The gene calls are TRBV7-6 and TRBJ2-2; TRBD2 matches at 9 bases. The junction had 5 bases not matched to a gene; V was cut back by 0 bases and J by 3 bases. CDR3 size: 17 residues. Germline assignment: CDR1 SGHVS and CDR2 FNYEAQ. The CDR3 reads CASSLARREGDTGELFF. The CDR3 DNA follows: TGTGCCAGCAGCTTAGCGCGGCGGGAGGGGGACACCGGGGAGCTGTTTTTT.

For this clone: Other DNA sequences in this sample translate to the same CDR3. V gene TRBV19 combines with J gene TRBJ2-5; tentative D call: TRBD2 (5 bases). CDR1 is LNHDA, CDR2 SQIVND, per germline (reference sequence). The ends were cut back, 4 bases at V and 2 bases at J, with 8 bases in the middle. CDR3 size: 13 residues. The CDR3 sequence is CASSTGSQETQYF. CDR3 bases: TGTGCCAGTAGTACGGGGTCTCAAGAGACCCAGTACTTC.